The 27 T cell receptor beta chains reported below all come from one sample, sequenced in a study of neoadjuvant anti-PD-1 for oral cavity cancer. Sequencing was performed with immunoSEQ multiplex PCR; in TCRdb, only in-frame clones are kept and a portion is missing. The sample has under 15,000 clones, 70% to 75% seen once. Specified time point: after neoadjuvant nivolumab, at surgical resection. The sample consisted of PBMCs, taken after nivolumab (anti-PD-1) treatment. These receptors all come from a person aged 35-80 years with oral cavity squamous cell carcinoma.

The chain uses TRBV7-3 and TRBJ2-1; TRBD2 matches 13 bases. Germline CDR1 reads SGHTA; CDR2 reads FQGTGA. V lost 5 bases and J lost 10; bases outside the gene matches: 11. The CDR3 is 16 amino acids. Here the CDR3 reads CASSTDRLAGGREQFF. Here the CDR3 DNA reads TGTGCCAGCAGCACCGACCGACTAGCGGGAGGTCGCGAGCAGTTCTTC.

The rearrangement links TRBV4-2 to TRBJ2-3, with 15 bases that match TRBD2. CDR1 is LGHNA and CDR2 is YNFKEQ in the germline V gene. The CDR3 extends over 20 amino acids. J lost 4 bases, V lost 4 bases, and 15 bases had no gene match. CDR3 nucleotide sequence: TGTGCCAGCAGCCCTAGCGTAGGACTAGCGGGGGGGCTAGGCGCAGATACGCAGTATTTT. Translated: CASSPSVGLAGGLGADTQYF.

This chain uses TRBV10-2 with TRBJ1-1; 9 bases align to TRBD1. The CDR3 runs 15 residues. From germline, CDR1 is WSHSY and CDR2 SAAADI. Trimming at V came to 3 bases and at J to 4 bases, leaving 6 bases not matched to a gene. CDR3 nucleotides: TGCGCCAGCAGTGAAAACAGGGGGCGGGTCACTGAAGCTTTCTTT. Residues: CASSENRGRVTEAFF.

This clone was seen only a few times. This sequence joins TRBV10-1 and TRBJ1-5, with D perhaps TRBD1 (6 bases). Trimming cost V 0 bases and J 4 bases, with 28 bases left between them. There are 21 residues in the CDR3. CDR1 and CDR2 from the germline V gene are WNHNN and SYGVQD (reference sequence). The CDR3 nucleotides read TGCGCCAGCAGTGAGTCCGTTCGGTTACAATTCCGAACACAGGGAAATCAGCCCCAGCATTTT. Translation gives CASSESVRLQFRTQGNQPQHF.

The V gene is TRBV5-1, the J gene TRBJ1-3; 7 bases fit TRBD1. CDR3 length: 14 residues. The V gene end was trimmed by 4 bases and the J gene end by 3 bases; junction bases not matched to a gene: 4. CDR1 and CDR2 from the germline V gene are SGHRS and YFSETQ. This CDR3 reads CASSEGGFGNTIYF. The CDR3 coding sequence is TGCGCCAGCAGCGAAGGGGGCTTTGGAAACACCATATATTTT.

The rearrangement uses TRBV10-1 and TRBJ1-3, with unresolved D. The CDR3 is made up of 15 amino acids. CDR1 and CDR2 from the germline V gene are WNHNN and SYGVQD (reference sequence). Trimming took 2 bases from V and 0 from J, leaving 8 bases between them. Written as DNA, the CDR3 is TGCGCCAGCAGTGAGGACGCGAGCTCTGGAAACACCATATATTTT. This translates into CASSEDASSGNTIYF.

The V and J genes are TRBV7-3 and TRBJ2-7; D is possibly TRBD2 (5 bases). Germline V lookup: CDR1 SGHTA, CDR2 FQGTGA. V gave up 4 bases and J gave up 2 bases, with 12 bases separating them. The CDR3 has 14 residues. The CDR3 loop reads CASSSGGSAYEQYF. DNA for the CDR3: TGTGCCAGCAGCTCGGGCGGGTCCGCCTACGAGCAGTACTTC.

About this clone: At the DNA level, this CDR3 is encoded by other sequences in the same sample as well. The rearrangement links TRBV4-1 to TRBJ1-2, with D perhaps matching TRBD1 (5 bases). CDR1 is MGHRA and CDR2 is YSYEKL in the germline V gene. Trimming took off 0 bases at V and 4 bases at J, with 12 bases between the two ends. The length of the CDR3 is 15 residues. CDR3 in DNA: TGCGCCAGCAGCCAAGATAGGGTCCAGGGCTATGGCTACACCTTC. This gives the protein CASSQDRVQGYGYTF.

The chain combines TRBV18 with TRBJ1-1, with 9 positions matching TRBD1. The CDR3 has 15 residues. Germline V lookup: CDR1 KGHSH, CDR2 LQKENI. Germline trimming cut 2 bases from V and 0 bases from J; bases unmatched to any gene: 1. CDR3 sequence (DNA): TGTGCCAGCTCACCAACAGGGGGCATGAACACTGAAGCTTTCTTT. This sequence encodes CASSPTGGMNTEAFF. The variable domain in full, completed from reference TRBV18 and TRBJ1-1, reads NAGVMQNPRHLVRRRGQEARLRCSPMKGHSHVYWYRQLPEEGLKFMVYLQKENIIDESGMPKERFSAEFPKEGPSILRIQQVVRGDSAAYFCASSPTGGMNTEAFFGQGTRLTVV.

This clone was detected only once. The V gene is TRBV5-1, the J gene TRBJ2-7; D call uncertain. Germline values: CDR1 SGHRS, CDR2 YFSETQ. The CDR3 runs to 13 residues. Between the trimmed V and J ends, which lost 5 bases and 5 bases, there was a span of 14 bases. CDR3 in DNA: TGCGCCAGCAGAGTCCAACTATCAGACGAGCAGTACTTC. Translated: CASRVQLSDEQYF.

V usage is TRBV10-3 and J usage is TRBJ1-1; maybe TRBD1 (6 bases). The CDR3 totals 15 residues. The V gene lost 6 bases and the J gene lost 1 base, with 15 bases spanning the gap. CDR1 ENHRY and CDR2 SYGVKD come from the germline V gene. This chain's CDR3 is CAISGRGGRNTEAFF. The CDR3 nucleotides are TGTGCCATCAGCGGCAGAGGGGGTCGGAACACTGAAGCTTTCTTT.

The table lists this clone with a few counts. This chain joins TRBV5-1 and TRBJ1-5; D is ambiguous. There are 15 residues in the CDR3. Germline-derived CDR1 and CDR2 are SGHRS and YFSETQ. Trimming removed 1 base from V and 3 bases from J, with 11 bases in between. CDR3 DNA sequence: TGCGCCAGCAGCTTGTTACCAGGCAACAATCAGCCCCAGCATTTT. Encoded protein: CASSLLPGNNQPQHF.

There are a few counts of this clone. The gene calls are TRBV27 and TRBJ2-5; TRBD2 matches 8 bases. V lost 5 bases, J lost 0 bases, and 11 bases stayed unmatched. The CDR3 extends over 17 amino acids. Germline V gene lookup returns CDR1 MNHEY and CDR2 SMNVEV (reference sequence). In DNA form, the CDR3 reads TGTGCCAGCAGTCCTCCTAGGGCGGGAGGCAACCAAGAGACCCAGTACTTC. As protein: CASSPPRAGGNQETQYF.

The rearrangement uses TRBV29-1 and TRBJ2-7; D is possibly TRBD2 (6 bases). The CDR3 length is 12 residues. Trimming left V 6 bases short and J 6 bases short, with 15 bases between. CDR1 and CDR2 (germline): SQVTM, ANQGSEA. Here the CDR3 reads CSVPGVASEQYF. For the CDR3, the DNA is TGCAGCGTCCCGGGGGTAGCCAGCGAGCAGTACTTC.

This clone was detected only a few times. The chain employs TRBV4-1 and TRBJ2-7; 12 positions agree with TRBD2. Germline trimming cut 0 bases from V and 6 bases from J; bases unmatched to any gene: 12. There are 18 residues in the CDR3. Germline CDR1 and CDR2: MGHRA and YSYEKL. The CDR3 reads CASSQEIPFPSGRVEQYF. The CDR3 DNA reads as TGCGCCAGCAGCCAAGAGATCCCTTTTCCTAGCGGGAGGGTCGAGCAGTACTTC.

The rearrangement uses TRBV7-9 and TRBJ1-3; D is perhaps TRBD1 (5 bases). CDR1 is SEHNR and CDR2 is FQNEAQ in the germline V gene (reference sequence). V was shortened by 1 base and J by 0 bases, with 13 bases between the two germline ends. The CDR3 runs to 17 residues. The CDR3 DNA is TGTGCCAGCAGCTTAGTCGGCAGGGCTGACTCTGGAAACACCATATATTTT. Amino acids: CASSLVGRADSGNTIYF.

The rearrangement uses TRBV2 and TRBJ1-3, with TRBD1 as a possible D gene (6 bases). Trimming removed 6 bases from V and 3 bases from J, with 15 bases in between. CDR3 length equals 15 residues. Germline V gene sequence: CDR1 SNHLY, CDR2 FYNNEI. CDR3 DNA: TGTGCCAGCAGCCCCCAACAGGGATTTGGAAACACCATATATTTT. It is translated as CASSPQQGFGNTIYF.

The chain is built from TRBV4-1 and TRBJ2-6; no clear D. CDR3 length equals 16 residues. Looked up from germline, CDR1 is MGHRA and CDR2 is YSYEKL. V gave up 2 bases and J gave up 4 bases, with 12 bases separating them. This CDR3 is CASSQLPGPGANVLTF. The CDR3 nucleotides read TGCGCCAGCAGCCAACTGCCTGGACCCGGGGCCAACGTCCTGACTTTC.

This rearrangement joins TRBV6-5 to TRBJ1-4; no clear D. Trimming shortened V by 6 bases and J by 8 bases, and 16 bases separated the two germline ends. This CDR3 comprises 14 residues. Germline values: CDR1 MNHEY, CDR2 SVGAGI. CDR3 in DNA: TGTGCCAGCAGAAGGACCCCAGGACGGGAAAAACTGTTTTTT. Translated: CASRRTPGREKLFF.

This chain links TRBV14 with TRBJ1-1; tentative D call: TRBD1 (6 bases). V gave up 1 base and J gave up 0 bases, with 9 bases separating them. This CDR3 is built from 15 residues. Germline values: CDR1 SGHDN, CDR2 FVKESK. The CDR3 sequence is CASSQAGALNTEAFF. The CDR3 DNA follows: TGTGCCAGCAGCCAAGCGGGGGCCCTGAACACTGAAGCTTTCTTT.

The V and J genes are TRBV19 and TRBJ1-2; TRBD1 agrees at 7 bases. This CDR3 comprises 15 residues. Germline V CDR1 and CDR2: LNHDA, SQIVND (reference sequence). The V segment lost 4 bases and the J segment 2 bases; nucleotides outside the gene matches: 7. CDR3 loop: CASSTGTDLNYGYTF. DNA for the CDR3: TGTGCCAGTAGTACCGGGACAGACCTAAACTATGGCTACACCTTC.

In its sample, this clone was seen once. The CDR3, as DNA: TGTGCCACCAGCAGAGACCGGACTAGCGGGAGCGTGGCCACCGGGGAGCTGTTTTTT. It encodes CATSRDRTSGSVATGELFF. The chain uses TRBV15 and TRBJ2-2, with TRBD2 identical over 13 bases. The CDR3 runs to 19 residues. Trimming at V came to 0 bases and at J to 4 bases, leaving 8 bases not matched to a gene. Germline V gene sequence: CDR1 LNHNV, CDR2 YYDKDF (reference sequence).

The rearrangement joins TRBV6-5 to TRBJ2-1; 10 bases are shared with TRBD2. V was pared by 10 bases and J by 8 bases, with 14 bases of the junction left unmatched. The CDR3 runs 15 residues. The germline gives CDR1 MNHEY, CDR2 SVGAGI. The chain's CDR3 is CATTDPTSGKDEQFF. The CDR3 bases are TGTGCCACCACCGACCCAACTAGCGGGAAGGATGAGCAGTTCTTC.

The chain joins TRBV5-1 to TRBJ2-3, with TRBD2 matching 13 bases. With V trimmed by 3 bases and J by 8 bases, 12 bases remained unmatched. Germline V gene sequence: CDR1 SGHRS, CDR2 YFSETQ. The CDR3 has 17 residues. The CDR3, as DNA: TGCGCCAGCAGCTCAGGACTAGCGGGAGAGGGTAGGGTTACGCAGTATTTT. Amino acids: CASSSGLAGEGRVTQYF.

V usage is TRBV4-1 and J usage is TRBJ2-7; TRBD2 agrees at 10 bases. CDR3 size: 16 residues. Germline CDR1 and CDR2: MGHRA and YSYEKL. V lost 2 bases to trimming and J lost 3 bases; unmatched junction nucleotides: 7. The CDR3 nucleotides are TGCGCCAGCAGCCAAACCCTTTTAGCGGGAGGCTACGAGCAGTACTTC. Its translation is CASSQTLLAGGYEQYF.

This clone appeared a few times. The J gene is TRBJ2-7, the V gene TRBV6-1; TRBD1 aligns across 8 bases. Trimming took 2 bases from V and 7 from J; bases not matched to a gene: 7. The CDR3 sequence is 14 residues long. Germline V gene data show CDR1 as MNHNS and CDR2 as SASEGT. The CDR3: CASSEQGASVEQYF. CDR3 sequence (DNA): TGTGCCAGCAGTGAACAGGGGGCTTCGGTTGAGCAGTACTTC.

Of note for this clone: At one of its ends the junction is not consistent with the germline gene, which may arise from a read error. The chain recombines TRBV7-6 with TRBJ2-7, with D perhaps matching TRBD1 (5 bases). Germline lookup yields CDR1 SGHVS and CDR2 FNYEAQ. The CDR3 has 9 residues. This CDR3 reads CSTRGEQYF. The CDR3 DNA sequence: TGCTCCACAAGGGGCGAGCAGTACTTC. The entire variable domain, with the rest obtained from reference TRBV7-6 and TRBJ2-7, is as follows: GAGVSQSPRYKVTKRGQDVALRCDPISGHVSLYWYRQALGQGPEFLTYFNYEAQQDKSGLPNDRFSAERPEGSISTLTIQRTEQRDSAMYRCSTRGEQYFGPGTRLTVT.